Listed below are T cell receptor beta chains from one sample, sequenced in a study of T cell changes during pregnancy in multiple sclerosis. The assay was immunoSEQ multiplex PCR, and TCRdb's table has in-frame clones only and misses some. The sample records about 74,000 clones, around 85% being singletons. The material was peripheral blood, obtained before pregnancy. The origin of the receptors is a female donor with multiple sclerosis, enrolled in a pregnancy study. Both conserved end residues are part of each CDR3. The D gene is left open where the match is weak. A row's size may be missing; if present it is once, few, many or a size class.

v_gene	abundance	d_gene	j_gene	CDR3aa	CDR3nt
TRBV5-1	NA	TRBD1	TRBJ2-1	CASSPVDRGLVNEQFF	TGCGCCAGCAGCCCTGTCGACAGGGGGCTGGTGAATGAGCAGTTCTTC
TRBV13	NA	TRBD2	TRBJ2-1	CASSLNSGAYNEQFF	TGTGCCAGCAGCCTAAATAGCGGGGCATACAATGAGCAGTTCTTC
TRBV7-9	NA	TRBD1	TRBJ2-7	CASSSQGVSAYEQYF	TGTGCCAGCAGCTCTCAGGGGGTTTCGGCTTACGAGCAGTACTTC
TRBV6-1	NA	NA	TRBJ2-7	CASSDAGREQYF	TGTGCCAGCAGTGACGCGGGGAGGGAGCAGTACTTC
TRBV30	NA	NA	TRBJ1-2	CAWSVKGAKGGYTF	TGTGCCTGGAGTGTAAAAGGGGCTAAGGGTGGCTACACCTTC
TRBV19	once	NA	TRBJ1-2	CASRTESRYGYTF	TGTGCCAGCAGGACAGAGAGTCGCTATGGCTACACCTTC
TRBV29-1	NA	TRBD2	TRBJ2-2	CSVVLPGLASNTGELFF	TGCAGCGTTGTACTCCCGGGACTAGCGTCGAACACCGGGGAGCTGTTTTTT
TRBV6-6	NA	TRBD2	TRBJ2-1	CASSYNPSGRNNEQFF	TGTGCCAGCAGTTACAATCCTAGCGGGAGGAATAATGAGCAGTTCTTC
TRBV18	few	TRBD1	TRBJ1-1	CASSPPGTGGLGTEAFF	TGTGCCAGCTCACCACCCGGGACAGGGGGCTTGGGCACTGAAGCTTTCTTT
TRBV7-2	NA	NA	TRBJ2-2	CASSLYITGELFF	TGTGCCAGCAGCTTATACATCACCGGGGAGCTGTTTTTT
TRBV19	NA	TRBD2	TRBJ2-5	CASRGRRRLAGEETQYF	TGTGCCAGTAGAGGCCGGCGGAGACTAGCGGGAGAAGAGACCCAGTACTTC
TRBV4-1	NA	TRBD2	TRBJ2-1	CASSQDPYLAGGYNEQFF	TGCGCCAGCAGCCAAGACCCTTACCTAGCGGGAGGCTACAATGAGCAGTTCTTC
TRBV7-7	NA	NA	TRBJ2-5	CASSLDIQGTQYF	TGTGCCAGCAGCTTAGACATACAGGGGACCCAGTACTTC
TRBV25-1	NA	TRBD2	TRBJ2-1	CASSPRTREGDEQFF	TGTGCCAGCAGTCCCCGGACAAGGGAGGGCGATGAGCAGTTCTTC
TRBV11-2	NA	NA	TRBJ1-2	CASSYLNYGYTF	TGTGCCAGCAGCTATCTTAATTATGGCTACACCTTC
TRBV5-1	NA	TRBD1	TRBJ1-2	CASSLAMNQDRGVNYGYTF	TGCGCCAGCAGCTTGGCTATGAATCAGGACAGGGGGGTTAACTATGGCTACACCTTC
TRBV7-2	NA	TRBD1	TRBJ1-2	CASSYRQGNYGYTF	TGTGCCAGCAGCTACCGACAGGGTAACTATGGCTACACCTTC
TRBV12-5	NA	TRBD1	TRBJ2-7	CASGPQVGTGASYEQYF	TGTGCTAGTGGTCCCCAAGTAGGGACAGGGGCATCCTACGAGCAGTACTTC
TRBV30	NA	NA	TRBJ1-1	CAWGAAFF	TGTGCCTGGGGGGCAGCTTTCTTT
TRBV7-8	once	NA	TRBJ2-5	CASSSGTQYF	TGTGCCAGCAGCTCGGGGACCCAGTACTTC
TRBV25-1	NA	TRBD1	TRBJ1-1	CASRQGWGTEAFF	TGTGCCAGTAGACAGGGTTGGGGCACTGAAGCTTTCTTT
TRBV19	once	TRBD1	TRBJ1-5	CASTLGTVYSNQPQHF	TGTGCCAGTACCCTAGGGACAGTCTATAGCAATCAGCCCCAGCATTTT
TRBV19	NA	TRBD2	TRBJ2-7	CASSGHREGLDEQYF	TGTGCCAGTAGCGGCCACCGGGAGGGTTTAGACGAGCAGTACTTC
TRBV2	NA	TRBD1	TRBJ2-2	CAGLTGSGTGELFF	TGTGCCGGATTGACAGGGTCGGGCACCGGGGAGCTGTTTTTT
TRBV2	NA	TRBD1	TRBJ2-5	CASSPGTGVTGGKTQYF	TGTGCCAGCAGTCCCGGGACAGGGGTGACGGGGGGAAAGACCCAGTACTTC
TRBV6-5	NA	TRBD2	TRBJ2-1	CASSYGVAGLYNEQFF	TGTGCCAGCAGTTACGGGGTAGCGGGTCTTTACAATGAGCAGTTCTTC
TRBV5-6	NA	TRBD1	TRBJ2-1	CASSRWRKGANNEQFF	TGTGCCAGCAGCCGATGGAGGAAGGGGGCCAACAATGAGCAGTTCTTC
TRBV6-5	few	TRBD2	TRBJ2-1	CASSYSTSGHNEQFF	TGTGCCAGCAGTTACTCAACTAGCGGGCACAATGAGCAGTTCTTC
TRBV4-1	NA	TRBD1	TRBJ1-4	CASSPWDRVDEKLFF	TGCGCCAGCAGCCCCTGGGACAGGGTTGATGAAAAACTGTTTTTT
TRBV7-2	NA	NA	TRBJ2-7	CASSLIRGTPYEQYF	TGTGCCAGCAGCTTGATCAGGGGAACACCCTACGAGCAGTACTTC
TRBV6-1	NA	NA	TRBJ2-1	CASSLSGTPNEQFF	TGTGCCAGCAGCCTTTCCGGGACTCCCAATGAGCAGTTCTTC
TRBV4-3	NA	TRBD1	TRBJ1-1	CASSPGWGQGTFWTEAFF	TGCGCCAGCAGCCCTGGGTGGGGACAGGGGACGTTTTGGACTGAAGCTTTCTTT
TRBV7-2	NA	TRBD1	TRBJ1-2	CASSLGTGDGYTF	TGTGCCAGCAGCTTAGGAACAGGGGATGGCTACACCTTC
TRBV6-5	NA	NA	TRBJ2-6	CASSLRSGANVLTF	TGTGCCAGCAGTCTCCGGAGCGGGGCCAACGTCCTGACTTTC
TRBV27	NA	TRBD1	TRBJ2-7	CASRRGDRASYEQYF	TGTGCCAGCAGACGGGGGGACAGGGCCTCCTACGAGCAGTACTTC
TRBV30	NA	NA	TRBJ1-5	CACDSGGNQPQHF	TGTGCCTGTGACTCAGGGGGCAATCAGCCCCAGCATTTT
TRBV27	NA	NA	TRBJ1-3	CASSFSGFSAGNTIYF	TGTGCCAGCAGTTTTAGTGGTTTTAGTGCTGGAAACACCATATATTTT
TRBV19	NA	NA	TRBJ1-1	CASSVSDRWNTEAFF	TGTGCCAGTAGTGTATCGGACAGATGGAACACTGAAGCTTTCTTT
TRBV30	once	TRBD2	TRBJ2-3	CAWSVKTASGSYTDTQYF	TGTGCCTGGAGTGTAAAAACCGCTAGCGGGTCGTACACAGATACGCAGTATTTT
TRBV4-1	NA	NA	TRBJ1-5	CASSQDIGNQPQHF	TGCGCCAGCAGCCAAGATATCGGGAATCAGCCCCAGCATTTT
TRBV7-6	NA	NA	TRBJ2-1	CASSLSLSSNEQFF	TGTGCCAGCAGCTTGAGTCTTTCCTCGAATGAGCAGTTCTTC
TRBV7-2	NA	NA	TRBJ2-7	CASSSGYLTTYEQYF	TGTGCCAGCAGCTCAGGATACCTAACAACCTACGAGCAGTACTTC
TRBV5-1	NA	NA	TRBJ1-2	CASSLKGSDYGYTF	TGCGCCAGCAGCTTGAAGGGGTCGGACTATGGCTACACCTTC
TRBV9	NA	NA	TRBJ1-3	CASSIAGSSGNTIYF	TGTGCCAGCAGCATCGCGGGGAGCTCTGGAAACACCATATATTTT